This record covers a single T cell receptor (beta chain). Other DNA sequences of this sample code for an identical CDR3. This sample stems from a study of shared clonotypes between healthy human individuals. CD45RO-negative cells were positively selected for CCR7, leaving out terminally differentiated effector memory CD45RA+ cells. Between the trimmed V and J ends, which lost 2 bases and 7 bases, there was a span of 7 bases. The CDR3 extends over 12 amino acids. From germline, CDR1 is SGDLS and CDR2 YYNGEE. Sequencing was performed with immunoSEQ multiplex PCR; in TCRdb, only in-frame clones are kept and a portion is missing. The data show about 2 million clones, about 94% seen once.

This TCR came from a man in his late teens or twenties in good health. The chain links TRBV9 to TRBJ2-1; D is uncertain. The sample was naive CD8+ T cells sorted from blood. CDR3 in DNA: TGTGCCAGCAGCGTCGATAGAAATGAGCAGTTCTTC. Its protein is CASSVDRNEQFF. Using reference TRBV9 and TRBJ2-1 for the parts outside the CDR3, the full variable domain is DSGVTQTPKHLITATGQRVTLRCSPRSGDLSVYWYQQSLDQGLQFLIQYYNGEERAKGNILERFSAQQFPDLHSELNLSSLELGDSALYFCASSVDRNEQFFGPGTRLTVL.